A single sample gave rise to the 9 T cell receptor beta chains below, sequenced in a study of blood T cell repertoires in COVID-19. Sequencing was performed with immunoSEQ multiplex PCR; in TCRdb, only in-frame clones are kept and a portion is missing. Of roughly 280,000 clones listed, approximately 89% were seen once; the top ten hold roughly 1.8%. Sequences were obtained from PBMCs or T cells enriched from blood (not recorded which). Receptors originate from a woman aged 55-75 years who had recovered from COVID-19.

The rearrangement joins TRBV27 to TRBJ1-5; unclear D gene. The CDR3 is 16 amino acids. The V and J ends lost 7 bases and 3 bases respectively, with 19 bases between them. Per the germline V gene, CDR1 is MNHEY and CDR2 is SMNVEV (reference sequence). CDR3 region: CASIKEGPGHNQPQHF. The CDR3 DNA reads TGTGCCAGCATCAAAGAGGGCCCGGGCCACAATCAGCCCCAGCATTTT.

The chain has TRBV3-1 (or the pseudogene TRBV3-2) and TRBJ1-6; D ambiguous. CDR1 is LGHDT, CDR2 YNNKEL, per germline (reference sequence). V lost 3 bases, J lost 8 bases, and 8 bases lay in between. The CDR3 loop spans 13 amino acids. The CDR3 region has the DNA TGTGCCAGCAGCCAGAGGAGGGATTCACCCCTCCACTTT. It encodes CASSQRRDSPLHF.

The rearrangement links TRBV5-3 to TRBJ1-1; 9 positions match TRBD1. TRBV5-3 is sorted into the ORF group, with uncertain function. V shed 10 bases and J 4 bases; nucleotides not matched to a gene: 11. The CDR3 runs 14 residues. CDR3 sequence: CAGPKGQGSTEAFF. CDR3 bases: TGTGCCGGCCCGAAGGGACAGGGTAGCACTGAAGCTTTCTTT.

The chain combines TRBV9 with TRBJ2-1, with a weak D call TRBD1 (6 bases). The V gene lost 3 bases and the J gene lost 1 base, with 23 bases spanning the gap. The CDR3 totals 19 residues. Germline V lookup: CDR1 SGDLS, CDR2 YYNGEE. The CDR3 nucleotides are TGTGCCAGCAGCGCCGATGATTTAAACAGGGCCCTTTCCTACAATGAGCAGTTCTTC. Protein: CASSADDLNRALSYNEQFF.

This clone showed up just a few times. The chain links TRBV3-1 (or the pseudogene TRBV3-2) to TRBJ2-5; D is unresolved. Trimming took off 0 bases at V and 4 bases at J, with 12 bases between the two ends. CDR3 size: 15 residues. The germline CDR1 and CDR2 sequences are LGHDT and YNNKEL (reference sequence). CDR3 sequence reads: CASSQDFYPGETQYF. For the CDR3, the DNA is TGTGCCAGCAGCCAAGATTTCTACCCCGGAGAGACCCAGTACTTC.

The chain uses TRBV25-1 and TRBJ1-2; D perhaps matches TRBD1 (6 bases). The V and J ends lost 5 bases and 0 bases respectively, with 16 bases between them. The CDR3 has 16 residues. Per germline, CDR1 MGHDK and CDR2 SYGVNS. CDR3 bases: TGTGCCAGCAGTCCAAAAGGGCAGGGGCCTAACTATGGCTACACCTTC. Amino acid sequence: CASSPKGQGPNYGYTF.

By sample fraction, this clone is large. The rearrangement uses TRBV30 and TRBJ1-2; D gene uncertain. V lost 7 bases, J lost 4 bases, and 7 bases lay in between. Germline-derived CDR1 and CDR2 are GTSNPN and SVGIG (reference sequence). CDR3 length equals 10 residues. CDR3 DNA sequence: TGTGCCTTTAGAGGCTATGGCTACACCTTC. Its protein is CAFRGYGYTF.

V usage is TRBV19 and J usage is TRBJ1-5; weak D call: TRBD1 (6 bases). The CDR3 runs to 18 residues. Germline V gene sequence: CDR1 LNHDA, CDR2 SQIVND (reference sequence). V dropped 5 bases and J dropped 7 bases, with 27 bases sitting between them. In DNA form, the CDR3 reads TGTGCCAGTAGTCCCGAGGGGAAGGGGGAAGTATACGGGCAGCCCCAGCATTTT. Its protein is CASSPEGKGEVYGQPQHF.

V usage is TRBV7-6 and J usage is TRBJ2-7; a possible D gene is TRBD2 (5 bases). Germline loops: CDR1 SGHVS, CDR2 FNYEAQ. V lost 1 base and J lost 0, with 10 bases in between. The CDR3 has 15 amino acids. This chain's CDR3 is CASSLEAGNSYEQYF. CDR3 DNA: TGTGCCAGCAGCTTAGAGGCGGGTAACTCCTACGAGCAGTACTTC.